These 3 T cell receptor beta chains came from one sample sequenced in a study of preoperative IRX-2 immunotherapy in early breast cancer. TCRdb's copy holds only in-frame clones and misses some; the assay was immunoSEQ multiplex PCR. The sample has 75,000 to 100,000 clones, about nine tenths seen once. As to treatment: preoperative locoregional IRX-2 cytokine immunotherapy. The sequencing here drew on tumor tissue, taken after IRX-2 immunotherapy. These receptors were obtained from a human donor with breast cancer.

J is TRBJ2-7 and V is TRBV18, with TRBD1 matching 7 bases. The germline gives CDR1 KGHSH, CDR2 LQKENI. This CDR3 spans 14 amino acids. Losses at the gene ends were 3 bases for V and 3 bases for J; bases not matched to a gene: 5. CDR3 region: CASSPPGTDYEQYF. DNA of the CDR3: TGTGCCAGCTCACCCCCTGGGACAGACTACGAGCAGTACTTC.

The chain links TRBV14 to TRBJ1-2, with D perhaps matching TRBD1 (6 bases). The CDR3 totals 13 residues. The V end lost 4 bases, the J end lost 3 bases, and 9 bases lay between the germline ends. Germline assignment: CDR1 SGHDN and CDR2 FVKESK. The DNA of the CDR3 is TGTGCCAGCAGCCCCGGACAGTACTATGGCTACACCTTC. Protein: CASSPGQYYGYTF.

The V gene is TRBV30, the J gene TRBJ1-2; possible D gene TRBD1, 5 bases. This CDR3 spans 12 amino acids. The germline V gene encodes CDR1 GTSNPN and CDR2 SVGIG (reference sequence). The DNA for the CDR3 is TGTGCTTCCTCGGGGGGTCCGCAAGGCTACACCTTC. Encoded protein: CASSGGPQGYTF.